This T cell receptor beta chain was recovered during a study of T cell repertoires in cytomegalovirus infection. About the study: CMV infection plus the matching HLA type was flagged by public TCR beta signatures.

TCRdb reprocessed the reads via MiXCR and lists one record per CDR3 protein. The data show 200,000 to 300,000 distinct CDR3 sequences, 9.1% seen once. This clonotype appeared many times. The target antigen is unknown. Germline values: CDR1 MNHEY, CDR2 SVGAGI. The CDR3 totals 19 residues. V lost 4 bases, J lost 4 bases, and 16 bases stayed unmatched. Study-wide results and caveats: CMV-specific TCR beta clonotypes restricted by HLA-C were the ones dominating the ex vivo response. Public TCR beta family frequency separated CMV-and-HLA carriers, including in an independent cohort.

Input material: PBMCs. The V gene is TRBV6-5, the J gene TRBJ2-3; 11 positions match TRBD2. This clonotype was obtained from a human donor in good health (CMV status not recorded). Some clones in this sample may be carry-over from other donors' samples. CDR3 region: CASSSSPGILAGDPDTQYF. The CDR3 DNA is TGTGCCAGCAGTTCTTCCCCGGGCATACTAGCGGGAGATCCAGATACGCAGTATTTT.